The rows below give T cell receptor beta chains drawn from one sample of a study of cytomegalovirus exposure and HLA in healthy donors. Sequenced by immunoSEQ multiplex PCR; TCRdb stores in-frame clones only, minus some. The sample contains about 60,000 clones, around four fifths of which appear only once. The sequencing input was PBMCs. All receptors come from a woman in her twenties or thirties in good health and CMV-seronegative. Each CDR3 is given with its conserved first and last residue. D genes are given only for firm matches. Not all rows give a size; the values are once, few, many and, for expanded clones, a class.

v_gene: TRBV11-3; j_gene: TRBJ1-1; d_gene: .; abundance: .; CDR3nt: TGTGCCAGCAGCCGCGGTGGGGCCGACTACACTGAAGCTTTCTTT; CDR3aa: CASSRGGADYTEAFF
v_gene: TRBV11-2; j_gene: TRBJ1-2; d_gene: TRBD1; abundance: .; CDR3nt: TGTGCCAGCAGCCCCCCGGACAGGCCCGTGTCCTATGGCTACACCTTC; CDR3aa: CASSPPDRPVSYGYTF
v_gene: TRBV5-1; j_gene: TRBJ1-4; d_gene: .; abundance: few; CDR3nt: TGCGCCAGCAGCTTGTCCACAGGAGCAACTAATGAAAAACTGTTTTTT; CDR3aa: CASSLSTGATNEKLFF
v_gene: TRBV29-1; j_gene: TRBJ2-5; d_gene: TRBD2; abundance: .; CDR3nt: TGCGGCCTTCAGCGGGATTCGGAGACCCAGTACTTC; CDR3aa: CGLQRDSETQYF
v_gene: TRBV2; j_gene: TRBJ1-3; d_gene: .; abundance: .; CDR3nt: TGTGCCAGCAGTAGTACGGGAGAAAACACCATATATTTT; CDR3aa: CASSSTGENTIYF
v_gene: TRBV28; j_gene: TRBJ2-1; d_gene: TRBD2; abundance: few; CDR3nt: TGTGCCAGCAGTTCTAGCGGGAGCTTCTACAATGAGCAGTTCTTC; CDR3aa: CASSSSGSFYNEQFF
v_gene: TRBV10-3; j_gene: TRBJ2-3; d_gene: .; abundance: .; CDR3nt: TGTGCCATCAGTGATTCGACAGATACGCAGTATTTT; CDR3aa: CAISDSTDTQYF
v_gene: TRBV12-5; j_gene: TRBJ1-1; d_gene: .; abundance: .; CDR3nt: TGTGCTAGTGGTCTGCACAGGGATTTGAACACTGAAGCTTTCTTT; CDR3aa: CASGLHRDLNTEAFF
v_gene: TRBV7-9; j_gene: TRBJ2-3; d_gene: TRBD2; abundance: .; CDR3nt: TGTGCCAGCGTCGGGGGGGCTTTCACAGATACGCAGTATTTT; CDR3aa: CASVGGAFTDTQYF
v_gene: TRBV11-3; j_gene: TRBJ1-1; d_gene: .; abundance: .; CDR3nt: TGTGCCAGCAGCCCCGCCTCTCGAGAGACTGAAGCTTTCTTT; CDR3aa: CASSPASRETEAFF
v_gene: TRBV11-1; j_gene: TRBJ1-2; d_gene: TRBD1; abundance: .; CDR3nt: TGTGCCAGCAACAACCTCCATTTAGGGGGACAGACCTATGGCTACACCTTC; CDR3aa: CASNNLHLGGQTYGYTF
v_gene: TRBV6-5; j_gene: TRBJ1-2; d_gene: .; abundance: .; CDR3nt: TGTGCCAGCAGTTACTCACCTGAGAACTATGGCTACACCTTC; CDR3aa: CASSYSPENYGYTF
v_gene: TRBV30; j_gene: TRBJ1-5; d_gene: TRBD1; abundance: .; CDR3nt: TGTGCCTGGAGTGGGGGACAGGGGAACAATCAGCCCCAGCATTTT; CDR3aa: CAWSGGQGNNQPQHF
v_gene: TRBV10-3; j_gene: TRBJ2-2; d_gene: TRBD1; abundance: .; CDR3nt: TGTGCCATCAGTGAGTCGGCCGGACAGGGGGCGTCCGGGGAGCTGTTTTTT; CDR3aa: CAISESAGQGASGELFF
v_gene: TRBV7-2; j_gene: TRBJ1-5; d_gene: TRBD1; abundance: .; CDR3nt: TGTGCCAGCAGCTCGAGGGGACAGGGGGTGAGAAATCAGCCCCAGCATTTT; CDR3aa: CASSSRGQGVRNQPQHF
v_gene: TRBV29-1; j_gene: TRBJ2-5; d_gene: .; abundance: .; CDR3nt: TGCAGCGTCAGAACAGGCCCCGGGGAGACCCAGTACTTC; CDR3aa: CSVRTGPGETQYF
v_gene: TRBV7-6; j_gene: TRBJ2-5; d_gene: TRBD2; abundance: .; CDR3nt: TGTGCCTCGACTAGCGGGGGGGAGACCCAGTACTTC; CDR3aa: CASTSGGETQYF
v_gene: TRBV7-2; j_gene: TRBJ2-1; d_gene: TRBD2; abundance: .; CDR3nt: TGTGCCAGCAGCCGCGGACTAGCGGGAGGGGCCCGAGAGCAGTTCTTC; CDR3aa: CASSRGLAGGAREQFF
v_gene: TRBV19; j_gene: TRBJ1-5; d_gene: TRBD1; abundance: .; CDR3nt: TGTGCCAGTAGCCCCTGGACAGGAGGGAGCAATCAGCCCCAGCATTTT; CDR3aa: CASSPWTGGSNQPQHF
v_gene: TRBV6-5; j_gene: TRBJ2-3; d_gene: TRBD1; abundance: few; CDR3nt: TGTGCCAGCACCACGACAGGGGAGACGCAGTATTTT; CDR3aa: CASTTTGETQYF
v_gene: TRBV7-6; j_gene: TRBJ2-1; d_gene: TRBD2; abundance: .; CDR3nt: TGTGCCAGCAGCCGGACTAGCGGGAGTTTCGATGAGCAGTTCTTC; CDR3aa: CASSRTSGSFDEQFF
v_gene: TRBV7-2; j_gene: TRBJ1-1; d_gene: TRBD1; abundance: .; CDR3nt: TGTGCCAGCAGCACGTGGACAGGGGGGTTTGAAGCTTTCTTT; CDR3aa: CASSTWTGGFEAFF
v_gene: TRBV11-2; j_gene: TRBJ2-1; d_gene: TRBD2; abundance: .; CDR3nt: TGTGCCAGCAGTCCTAGGAGACTAGCGGGGTCCTACAATGAGCAGTTCTTC; CDR3aa: CASSPRRLAGSYNEQFF
v_gene: TRBV19; j_gene: TRBJ2-1; d_gene: .; abundance: .; CDR3nt: TGTGCCAGTAGTCAGTTCCGCAATGAGCAGTTCTTC; CDR3aa: CASSQFRNEQFF
v_gene: TRBV7-2; j_gene: TRBJ2-7; d_gene: TRBD1; abundance: once; CDR3nt: TGTGCCACCGGACGGGACAGTTCCTACGAGCAGTACTTC; CDR3aa: CATGRDSSYEQYF
v_gene: TRBV7-9; j_gene: TRBJ1-6; d_gene: .; abundance: .; CDR3nt: TGTGCCAGCAGCCGAGCACGGGAGAATTCACCCCTCCACTTT; CDR3aa: CASSRARENSPLHF
v_gene: TRBV19; j_gene: TRBJ1-1; d_gene: .; abundance: .; CDR3nt: TGTGCCAGTAATTCAGGGTACATGAACACTGAAGCTTTCTTT; CDR3aa: CASNSGYMNTEAFF
v_gene: TRBV19; j_gene: TRBJ1-5; d_gene: .; abundance: .; CDR3nt: TGTGCCAGTAGTACCGATCAGCCCCAGCATTTT; CDR3aa: CASSTDQPQHF
v_gene: TRBV30; j_gene: TRBJ1-3; d_gene: TRBD1; abundance: .; CDR3nt: TGTGCCTGGAATCATGGGACAGGGGATGGAAACACCATATATTTT; CDR3aa: CAWNHGTGDGNTIYF
v_gene: TRBV4-2; j_gene: TRBJ2-2; d_gene: .; abundance: .; CDR3nt: TGTGCCAGCAGCGCACCGGGAAGTAACACCGGGGAGCTGTTTTTT; CDR3aa: CASSAPGSNTGELFF
v_gene: TRBV4-2; j_gene: TRBJ1-1; d_gene: .; abundance: .; CDR3nt: TGTGCCAGCAGCCAGAAGCTGAACACTGAAGCTTTCTTT; CDR3aa: CASSQKLNTEAFF
v_gene: TRBV11-3; j_gene: TRBJ1-2; d_gene: TRBD1; abundance: .; CDR3nt: TGTGCCAGCAGCATATCAGGGGGCAACTATGGCTACACCTTC; CDR3aa: CASSISGGNYGYTF
v_gene: TRBV11-2; j_gene: TRBJ2-2; d_gene: .; abundance: once; CDR3nt: TGTGCCAGCAGAGATCAGGGGACCGGGGAGCTGTTTTTT; CDR3aa: CASRDQGTGELFF
v_gene: TRBV10-3; j_gene: TRBJ2-7; d_gene: .; abundance: .; CDR3nt: TGTGCCATCTCTCAACGGGGGACCGAGCAGTACTTC; CDR3aa: CAISQRGTEQYF
v_gene: TRBV21-1; j_gene: TRBJ1-2; d_gene: .; abundance: .; CDR3nt: TGTGCCAGCAGCAAAAAGGCGGTCCTCTACAGGGGTCGTGGCTACACCTTC; CDR3aa: CASSKKAVLYRGRGYTF
v_gene: TRBV7-9; j_gene: TRBJ2-2; d_gene: .; abundance: .; CDR3nt: TGTGCCAGCAGCTTAGTATCCGGGGAGCTGTTTTTT; CDR3aa: CASSLVSGELFF
v_gene: TRBV9; j_gene: TRBJ1-2; d_gene: .; abundance: .; CDR3nt: TGTGCCAGCAGCGCGAGACAGGACTACTATGGCTACACCTTC; CDR3aa: CASSARQDYYGYTF
v_gene: TRBV27; j_gene: TRBJ1-5; d_gene: .; abundance: .; CDR3nt: TGTGCCAGCAGTGACGGCGGGGGTAGCAATCAGCCCCAGCATTTT; CDR3aa: CASSDGGGSNQPQHF
v_gene: TRBV30; j_gene: TRBJ1-2; d_gene: TRBD1; abundance: .; CDR3nt: TGCGCCTGGGTAGGACAGGCGGGGTATGGCTACACCTTC; CDR3aa: CAWVGQAGYGYTF
v_gene: TRBV7-9; j_gene: TRBJ1-2; d_gene: TRBD1; abundance: .; CDR3nt: TGTGCCAGCAGCTCCGGGACAGGGATCACCTATGGCTACACCTTC; CDR3aa: CASSSGTGITYGYTF